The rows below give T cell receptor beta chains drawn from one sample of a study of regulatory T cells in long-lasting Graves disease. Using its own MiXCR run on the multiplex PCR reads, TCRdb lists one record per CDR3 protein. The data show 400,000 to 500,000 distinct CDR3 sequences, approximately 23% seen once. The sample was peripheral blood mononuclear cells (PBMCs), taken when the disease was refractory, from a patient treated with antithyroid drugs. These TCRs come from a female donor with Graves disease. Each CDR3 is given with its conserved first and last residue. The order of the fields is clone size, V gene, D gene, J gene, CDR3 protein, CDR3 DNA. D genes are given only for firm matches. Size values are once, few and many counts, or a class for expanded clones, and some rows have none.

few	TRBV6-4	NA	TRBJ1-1	CASSYYTGSNTEAFF	TGTGCCAGCAGTTACTATACAGGGTCGAACACTGAAGCTTTCTTT
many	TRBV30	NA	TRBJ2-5	CAWSVRGETQYF	TGTGCCTGGAGTGTACGAGGAGAGACCCAGTACTTC
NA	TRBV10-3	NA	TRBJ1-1	CAISDSGVNTEAFF	TGTGCCATCAGTGACTCAGGGGTGAACACTGAAGCTTTCTTT
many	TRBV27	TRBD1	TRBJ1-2	CASRRTQGTYGYTF	TGTGCCAGCAGGAGGACACAGGGGACCTATGGCTACACCTTC
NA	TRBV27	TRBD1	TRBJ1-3	CASSLTIPWTGSGNTIYF	TGTGCCAGCAGTTTAACGATCCCCTGGACAGGCTCTGGAAACACCATATATTTT
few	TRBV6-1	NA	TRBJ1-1	CATVGENTEAFF	TGTGCGACGGTCGGGGAGAACACTGAAGCTTTCTTT
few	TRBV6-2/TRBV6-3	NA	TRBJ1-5	CASSYEGGSQPQHF	TGTGCCAGCAGTTATGAGGGGGGCAGTCAGCCCCAGCATTTT
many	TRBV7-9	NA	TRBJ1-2	CASSLAGGGGYTF	TGTGCCAGCAGCTTAGCTGGAGGGGGTGGCTACACCTTC
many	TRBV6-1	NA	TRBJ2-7	CASSQTLPYEQYF	TGTGCCAGCAGCCAGACTCTCCCCTACGAGCAGTACTTC
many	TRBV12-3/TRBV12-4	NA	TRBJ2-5	CASSLYGQETQYF	TGTGCCAGCAGTTTATACGGCCAAGAGACCCAGTACTTC
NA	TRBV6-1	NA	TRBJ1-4	CASRTQGELNEKLFF	TGTGCCAGCAGGACTCAGGGCGAACTTAATGAAAAACTGTTTTTT